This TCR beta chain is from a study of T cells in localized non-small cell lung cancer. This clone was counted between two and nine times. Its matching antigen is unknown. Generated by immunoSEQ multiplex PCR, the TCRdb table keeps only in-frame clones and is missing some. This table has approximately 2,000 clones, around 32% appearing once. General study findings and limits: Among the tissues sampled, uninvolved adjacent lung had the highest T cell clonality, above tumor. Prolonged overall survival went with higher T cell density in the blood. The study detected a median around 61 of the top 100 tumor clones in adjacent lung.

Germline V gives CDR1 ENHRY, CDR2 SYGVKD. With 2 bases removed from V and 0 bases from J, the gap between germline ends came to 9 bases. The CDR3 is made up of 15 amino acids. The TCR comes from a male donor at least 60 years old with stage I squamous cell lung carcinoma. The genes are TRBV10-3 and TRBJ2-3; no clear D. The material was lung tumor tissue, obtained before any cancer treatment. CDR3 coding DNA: TGTGCCATCAGTGAGACAGAATACAGCACAGATACGCAGTATTTT. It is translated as CAISETEYSTDTQYF.